These 6 T cell receptor beta chains originate from one sample sequenced in a study of cytomegalovirus exposure and HLA in healthy donors. Clones were sequenced by immunoSEQ multiplex PCR, and TCRdb holds only the in-frame ones, with some missing. The data show 210,000 or so clones, 70% to 90% seen once. The sequencing input was PBMCs. All receptors derive from a woman under 30 in good health and CMV-seronegative.

This chain joins TRBV6-4 and TRBJ2-2; maybe TRBD2 (7 bases). Trimming took off 2 bases at V and 5 bases at J, with 9 bases between the two ends. Germline CDR1 is MRHNA and CDR2 is SNTAGT. The CDR3 spans 14 residues. CDR3 in amino acids: CASSDGRGTGELFF. CDR3 coding DNA: TGTGCCAGCAGTGACGGGAGGGGGACCGGGGAGCTGTTTTTT.

The V gene is TRBV5-1, the J gene TRBJ2-5; 11 bases match TRBD2. Per germline, CDR1 SGHRS and CDR2 YFSETQ. V trimming: 2 bases; J trimming: 5 bases; junction bases outside the gene matches: 5. The CDR3 sequence is 15 residues long. The CDR3 loop reads CASSFTSGSMETQYF. In DNA, the CDR3 is TGCGCCAGCAGCTTTACTAGCGGGAGTATGGAGACCCAGTACTTC.

The V and J genes are TRBV2 and TRBJ2-7, with 8 bases fitting TRBD2. Losses at the gene ends were 10 bases for V and 7 bases for J; bases not matched to a gene: 21. The CDR3 totals 16 residues. The V gene's germline CDR1 is SNHLY and CDR2 FYNNEI. The CDR3 is CATHSGVGRAAGEQYF. The CDR3, as DNA: TGTGCCACTCACTCGGGAGTCGGGAGGGCCGCTGGAGAGCAGTACTTC.

The J gene is TRBJ1-1, the V gene TRBV5-6; D call uncertain. The ends were cut back, 4 bases at V and 8 bases at J, with 15 bases in the middle. Germline CDR1 is SGHDT and CDR2 is YYEEEE. The CDR3 contains 13 residues. The CDR3 DNA is TGTGCCAGCAGCCACCTAGTGACTTCCGAAGCTTTCTTT. Its translation is CASSHLVTSEAFF.

CDR3 coding DNA: TGCGCCAGCGGATACACCTGGACAGGGGGTCGAAGTGGTGGCTACACCTTC. Its protein product is CASGYTWTGGRSGGYTF. This chain joins TRBV5-1 and TRBJ1-2, with 10 bases lining up with TRBD1. This CDR3 has 17 residues. In germline, CDR1 is SGHRS, CDR2 YFSETQ. J was trimmed by 7 bases and V by 7 bases; bases with no gene match: 19.

This chain connects TRBV27 to TRBJ1-1, with D perhaps matching TRBD1 (6 bases). Per germline, CDR1 MNHEY and CDR2 SMNVEV (reference sequence). Trimming removed 6 bases at V and 3 bases at J, with 23 bases between. The CDR3 length is 17 residues. CDR3 protein: CASRQPGTPLGDTEAFF. The DNA of the CDR3 is TGTGCCAGCAGGCAACCCGGGACACCCCTTGGGGACACTGAAGCTTTCTTT.